This T cell receptor beta chain was observed in a study of blood T cell repertoires in COVID-19. Looking at the study overall: Spain, Italy and the United States supplied samples that represented acute and convalescent COVID-19. From T cells, B-cell-depleted T cells, or PBMCs came the material, which was cDNA or gDNA.

Original data processing: Counts of nucleated cells, estimated from reference gene primer amplification, were obtained. Using immunoSEQ multiplex PCR, the repertoire was profiled, and TCRdb retains in-frame clones only, with some absent. V and J calls and clone size are those listed in that table; D and trimming were worked out from the DNA. The top ten hold roughly 10% of the sample, which has about 120,000 clones, 81% seen once. This receptor was identified in a human donor in a cohort sampled during active COVID-19. Sequenced sample: peripheral blood.

Written as DNA, the CDR3 is TGTGCCACCAGCAGTGCTAGGACAGAAAATTCACCCCTCCACTTT. It yields the protein CATSSARTENSPLHF. V is TRBV15 and J is TRBJ1-6, with D tentatively TRBD1 (6 bases). Germline V gene sequence: CDR1 LNHNV, CDR2 YYDKDF (reference sequence). The CDR3 covers 15 residues. V shed 3 bases and J shed 7 bases, with 13 bases lying between them.